Below, one T cell receptor (beta chain) is given with its context. The sample comes from a study of response to subunit inactivated influenza vaccine. TCRdb reprocessed the RT-PCR reads with MiXCR, giving one entry per CDR3 protein. The top ten clones hold around 14% of a sample with some 500,000 distinct CDR3 sequences, 10% to 15% of them seen once. The TCR sequence derives from a man over 45 who received an inactivated influenza vaccine. The sequencing used PBMCs from blood, collected roughly 6 weeks after vaccination.

CDR3 DNA sequence: TGCAGTGCTAGGTCGCTCTACAATGAGCAGTTCTTC. The encoded protein is CSARSLYNEQFF. V is TRBV20-1 and J is TRBJ2-1; D gene unclear. Trimming left V 3 bases short and J 3 bases short, with 6 bases between. Germline V gene lookup returns CDR1 DFQATT and CDR2 SNEGSKA (reference sequence). This CDR3 has 12 amino acids.